Described below is a single T cell receptor (beta chain) sequence and its context. Its cognate antigen is unknown. This sample stems from a study of cytomegalovirus exposure and HLA in healthy donors. In the PCR, 60 Vbeta and 13 Jbeta primers were used. Assay: immunoSEQ multiplex PCR; the TCRdb copy retains only in-frame clones and omits some. The data contain over 100,000 clones, 79% of them seen just once; the ten biggest clones take up 2.5% to 3.5%. Study-wide results and caveats: The availability of immune exposure information extended only to CMV serostatus. Accurate prediction of most subjects' HLA-A and HLA-B alleles from TCR beta sequences was reported.

The CDR3 extends over 13 amino acids. The germline V gene encodes CDR1 MNHNS and CDR2 SASEGT. Trimming stripped 6 bases from V and 3 bases from J, with 9 bases between. The sequence was obtained from a woman under 30 in good health and CMV-seropositive. The chain has TRBV6-1 and TRBJ1-5; D is ambiguous. Source material: PBMCs. The CDR3 sequence: CASRAENNQPQHF. DNA of the CDR3: TGTGCCAGCAGGGCAGAAAACAATCAGCCCCAGCATTTT.